This TCR beta chain was recorded in a study of T cell responses to AZD1222 COVID-19 vaccine (dated by TCRdb to 2020 to 2022). As for the study more broadly: AZD1222 recipients with second doses at about 4 weeks or about 12 weeks were pooled, because spike-specific TCR depth and breadth did not differ between schedules. A total of 230 to 250 trial participants underwent TCR sequencing, of whom under 220 had received two doses of AZD1222 and around 25 had received two doses of the MenACWY control vaccine. Enrollment into the trials was organized by age into subgroups of 18-55, 56-69 and 70-plus years, and those subgroups contained about 160, 30 and 59 TCR-sequenced participants, respectively.

Concerning this clone itself: Its antigen is unknown. No quality values exist for individual bases; no much larger clone is one base distant.

The sample's time point, from its label and the paper: baseline before first vaccination. Vaccinee samples were obtained from the UK trials COV001 and COV002, which included a single-blind randomized controlled phase 2/3 trial of AZD1222 (ChAdOx1 nCoV-19) in healthy adults. For TCRbeta chain sequencing, PBMC samples were collected from trial participants at day 0 and at day 28 after the second dose. Study-wide findings and limitations: The 56-69-year group was small, and its depth increase did not reach significance, likely because of low power. Conclusions about previously exposed vaccinees are limited, since just a handful of AZD1222 recipients were seropositive for SARS-CoV-2 at baseline. The whole spike protein was spanned by vaccine-associated CD4 TCRs, and dominant responses were seen in regions 160-218 and 743-854. Participants were mostly white British, with more females than males. The authors suggested clonal diversity may have been underestimated. Epitopes outside the regions mutated in the B.1.351 and B.1.1.7 variants were reportedly recognized by nearly half of the unique spike-specific TCRs. Spike-specific TCR breadth and depth rose significantly after two AZD1222 doses compared with day 0 and with MenACWY recipients. Because no day 14 peak-response samples were available, repertoires were characterized only after the peak T cell response.

Spanning cysteine to phenylalanine, the CDR3 consists of 15 amino acids. Solely the CDR3 DNA is kept, with 45 bases framed from the first base. V and J lose 5 bases and 3 bases, and a span of 14 bases separates them. In the germline V gene (reference sequence), CDR1 corresponds to SGHKS and CDR2 to YYEKEE. The CDR3 regions of human TCRbeta chains were subjected to immunosequencing. Turning to the authors' computational methods: Repertoire TCRs were matched against a reference library of SARS-CoV-2-specific TCRs generated with the MIRA antigen-specificity platform. Breadth meant the fraction of unique TCRs that were SARS-CoV-2-associated, whereas depth meant the fraction of total T cells that were SARS-CoV-2-associated. Using the MIRA data, every spike-specific TCR was mapped to the spike region that the TCR reacted to and assigned to either a CD4 or a CD8 class. Log10-transformed breadth and depth values were compared by one-way ANOVA with Sidak's multiple comparisons tests. This immuneACCESS table, as held by TCRdb, lists in-frame sequences with V and J called but not all clones. Of the missing ones, under half trace to an unresolved V gene in checked studies; the others have no known cause. The V and J calls and clone size come from that table; D and trimming were worked out from the DNA. The sample table holds roughly 86,000 clones, of which 75% to 90% were seen once. The ten largest account for approximately 30% of the sample.

The receptor's source is an adult in good health. The sequencing here drew on peripheral blood, taken on day 0 of AZD1222 vaccination. The V and J genes are TRBV5-5 and TRBJ2-2; possibly the D gene is TRBD2, per 6 matching bases. The DNA reads TGTGCCAGCAGGCCCTTTTTAGCGGACACCGGGGAGCTGTTTTTT. It codes for CASRPFLADTGELFF. The CDR3, completed at both ends by the reference TRBV5-5 and TRBJ2-2 genes, gives the full variable domain DAGVTQSPTHLIKTRGQQVTLRCSPISGHKSVSWYQQVLGQGPQFIFQYYEKEERGRGNFPDRFSARQFPNYSSELNVNALLLGDSALYLCASRPFLADTGELFFGEGSRLTVL.